One sample yielded the 32 T cell receptor beta chains listed below, sequenced in a study of cytomegalovirus exposure and HLA in healthy donors. The PCR contained 60 Vbeta and 13 Jbeta primers. Some clones are missing from TCRdb's copy, which holds only in-frame ones; the method was immunoSEQ multiplex PCR. The data contain some 90,000 clones, approximately 80% of them singletons. Sequenced input: PBMCs. These TCRs come from a man aged 25 to 40 in good health and CMV-seropositive.

The V and J genes are TRBV5-6 and TRBJ2-2, with TRBD1 matching 7 bases. The V gene end was trimmed by 4 bases and the J gene end by 1 base; junction bases not matched to a gene: 1. CDR1 is SGHDT, CDR2 YYEEEE, per germline. The CDR3 length is 14 residues. CDR3 bases: TGTGCCAGCAGCGGACAGGAGAACACCGGGGAGCTGTTTTTT. This encodes CASSGQENTGELFF.

The genes are TRBV19 and TRBJ1-6; no reliable D call. This CDR3 contains 12 residues. The germline gives CDR1 LNHDA, CDR2 SQIVND (reference sequence). Trimming removed 4 bases from V and 9 bases from J, with 7 bases in between. The CDR3 protein is CASSTHGSPLHF. CDR3 nucleotide sequence: TGTGCCAGTAGTACCCACGGTTCACCCCTCCACTTT.

This rearrangement joins TRBV6-1 to TRBJ1-2, with D possibly being TRBD1 (5 bases). Trimming shortened V by 8 bases and J by 0 bases, and 10 bases separated the two germline ends. Germline V gene sequence: CDR1 MNHNS, CDR2 SASEGT. The CDR3 totals 13 residues. For the CDR3, the DNA is TGTGCCAGCTCTCCAGGGACTAACTATGGCTACACCTTC. Translated, it gives CASSPGTNYGYTF.

In its sample, this clone was seen a few times. J is TRBJ2-6 and V is TRBV2; tentative D call: TRBD1 (6 bases). Trimming pared 6 bases from V and 2 bases from J, leaving 11 bases between. CDR3 length equals 15 residues. Germline CDR1 and CDR2: SNHLY and FYNNEI. The CDR3 region has the DNA TGTGCCAGCAGCGGCAACAGGGCTGGGGCCAACGTCCTGACTTTC. Its translation: CASSGNRAGANVLTF.

The J gene is TRBJ2-5, the V gene TRBV18; D may be TRBD2 (7 bases). Germline CDR1 and CDR2: KGHSH and LQKENI. V was pared by 2 bases and J by 7 bases, with 14 bases between. This CDR3 has 14 residues. Written as DNA, the CDR3 is TGTGCCAGCTCACCAGGGGGCCCGGGGGGGACCCAGTACTTC. It translates to CASSPGGPGGTQYF. The entire variable domain, with the rest obtained from reference TRBV18 and TRBJ2-5, is as follows: NAGVMQNPRHLVRRRGQEARLRCSPMKGHSHVYWYRQLPEEGLKFMVYLQKENIIDESGMPKERFSAEFPKEGPSILRIQQVVRGDSAAYFCASSPGGPGGTQYFGPGTRLLVL.

This clone was observed a handful of times. The J gene is TRBJ1-1, the V gene TRBV11-3; the D gene is possibly TRBD1 (5 bases). Germline-derived CDR1 and CDR2 are SGHNT and YENEEA. There are 13 residues in the CDR3. V shed 3 bases and J shed 1 base, with 6 bases lying between them. CDR3 residues: CASSLQGNTEAFF. In DNA form, the CDR3 reads TGTGCCAGCAGCTTGCAGGGGAACACTGAAGCTTTCTTT.

The chain carries TRBV19 and TRBJ1-5; a weak D match, TRBD1 (5 bases). The CDR3 has 14 amino acids. V was clipped by 3 bases and J by 3 bases, with 9 bases between them. The V gene's germline CDR1 is LNHDA and CDR2 SQIVND (reference sequence). CDR3 loop: CASSIKTDNQPQHF. The CDR3 DNA sequence: TGTGCCAGTAGTATTAAGACAGACAATCAGCCCCAGCATTTT.

V and J are TRBV6-6 and TRBJ1-2; weak D call: TRBD1 (5 bases). V was trimmed by 2 bases and J by 3 bases, leaving 10 bases between them. Germline V gives CDR1 MNHNY, CDR2 SVGAGI (reference sequence). This CDR3 comprises 14 residues. This CDR3 reads CASSYRQRDYGYTF. CDR3 coding DNA: TGTGCCAGCAGTTACCGACAGAGAGACTATGGCTACACCTTC.

This sequence joins TRBV6-1 and TRBJ1-5; D may be TRBD1 (5 bases). The CDR3 has 19 amino acids. The ends were cut back, 2 bases at V and 0 bases at J, with 20 bases in the middle. Germline V gene sequence: CDR1 MNHNS, CDR2 SASEGT. The CDR3 DNA reads as TGTGCCAGCAGTGAACGGCTAGGATCCCGGGGGTATAGCAATCAGCCCCAGCATTTT. Encoded protein: CASSERLGSRGYSNQPQHF.

V usage is TRBV11-1 and J usage is TRBJ2-5, with TRBD2 matching over 13 bases. Germline V gives CDR1 SGHAT, CDR2 FQDESV (reference sequence). V was clipped by 5 bases and J by 5 bases; unmatched bases: 8. There are 16 residues in the CDR3. Here the CDR3 reads CASSRGTSGDWETQYF. The CDR3, as DNA: TGTGCCAGCAGCCGTGGGACTAGCGGGGATTGGGAGACCCAGTACTTC.

There are a few counts of this clone. V and J are TRBV7-8 and TRBJ2-1; D is possibly TRBD2 (5 bases). The CDR3 length is 16 residues. Germline CDR1 reads SGHVS; CDR2 reads FQNEAQ. Trimming removed 1 base at V and 2 bases at J, with 12 bases between. This CDR3 reads CASSLVGGYTYNEQFF. In DNA, the CDR3 is TGTGCCAGCAGCTTAGTTGGCGGGTACACCTACAATGAGCAGTTCTTC.

V and J are TRBV5-5 and TRBJ1-5, with D possibly being TRBD1 (5 bases). V shed 0 bases and J shed 3 bases, with 10 bases lying between them. The CDR3 has 15 residues. Germline V CDR1 and CDR2: SGHKS, YYEKEE (reference sequence). CDR3 protein: CASSLGAGANQPQHF. The CDR3 DNA sequence: TGTGCCAGCAGCTTGGGGGCTGGGGCCAATCAGCCCCAGCATTTT.

In this sample, this clone turned up a few times. The chain has TRBV19 and TRBJ2-6; the D is unclear. Looked up from germline, CDR1 is LNHDA and CDR2 is SQIVND (reference sequence). This CDR3 contains 15 residues. Trimming took off 7 bases at V and 0 bases at J, with 10 bases between the two ends. The CDR3 loop reads CASKEVTSGANVLTF. The CDR3 coding sequence is TGTGCCAGTAAAGAGGTCACCTCTGGGGCCAACGTCCTGACTTTC.

This clone was seen only a few times. The chain is built from TRBV19 and TRBJ1-5; TRBD1 is a possible D gene (5 bases). The V end lost 1 base, the J end lost 6 bases, and 13 bases lay between the germline ends. The CDR3 runs to 15 residues. From germline, CDR1 is LNHDA and CDR2 SQIVND (reference sequence). The CDR3 spells CASSIGPGGGQPQHF. Written as DNA, the CDR3 is TGTGCCAGTAGTATAGGTCCGGGGGGTGGTCAGCCCCAGCATTTT. Variable domain in full (rest from reference TRBV19 and TRBJ1-5): DGGITQSPKYLFRKEGQNVTLSCEQNLNHDAMYWYRQDPGQGLRLIYYSQIVNDFQKGDIAEGYSVSREKKESFPLTVTSAQKNPTAFYLCASSIGPGGGQPQHFGDGTRLSIL.

This rearrangement joins TRBV20-1 to TRBJ1-1; 7 nucleotides match TRBD1. The CDR3 consists of 11 residues. With V trimmed by 5 bases and J by 12 bases, 9 bases remained unmatched. Germline assignment: CDR1 DFQATT and CDR2 SNEGSKA (reference sequence). The CDR3 DNA sequence: TGCAGTGCTGCCGTTGGACAGGCCTCTTTCTTT. Its translation: CSAAVGQASFF.

The rearrangement joins TRBV11-3 to TRBJ2-3, with a weak D call TRBD2 (5 bases). V lost 1 base to trimming and J lost 0 bases, with 17 bases between them. The CDR3 is 18 residues long. Germline V lookup: CDR1 SGHNT, CDR2 YENEEA. CDR3 amino acids: CASSLGRGFTESTDTQYF. CDR3 in DNA: TGTGCCAGCAGCTTAGGCCGAGGGTTCACAGAAAGCACAGATACGCAGTATTTT.

The V and J genes are TRBV7-9 and TRBJ1-1; a possible D gene is TRBD1 (6 bases). V lost 8 bases to trimming and J lost 0 bases, with 10 bases between them. The CDR3 length is 13 residues. Germline V gene sequence: CDR1 SEHNR, CDR2 FQNEAQ (reference sequence). The DNA of the CDR3 is TGTGCCAGCGATTGGGACATGAACACTGAAGCTTTCTTT. Its protein is CASDWDMNTEAFF. The full variable domain, rest sourced from reference TRBV7-9 and TRBJ1-1, is DTGVSQNPRHKITKRGQNVTFRCDPISEHNRLYWYRQTLGQGPEFLTYFQNEAQLEKSRLLSDRFSAERPKGSFSTLEIQRTEQGDSAMYLCASDWDMNTEAFFGQGTRLTVV.

V is TRBV28 and J is TRBJ1-2; 9 bases are a match to TRBD1. The CDR3 runs 14 residues. The germline gives CDR1 MDHEN, CDR2 SYDVKM. With 9 bases clipped from V and 5 bases from J, the junction kept 10 bases outside the gene matches. CDR3 sequence (DNA): TGTGCCAGTCTTAAGACAGGGGGAGCGTATGGCTACACCTTC. Translating it yields CASLKTGGAYGYTF.

The V call is TRBV18, the J call TRBJ2-1, with 7 nucleotides matching TRBD1. This CDR3 region has 15 residues. Germline V gives CDR1 KGHSH, CDR2 LQKENI. V gave up 3 bases and J gave up 5 bases; unmatched junction bases: 7. Written as DNA, the CDR3 is TGTGCCAGCTCACCCCGGACAGGTGCGGACAATGAGCAGTTCTTC. Amino acid sequence: CASSPRTGADNEQFF.

The V call is TRBV5-1, the J call TRBJ2-3; D unclear. Per germline, CDR1 SGHRS and CDR2 YFSETQ. Deletions cut 2 bases from V and 2 bases from J, with 9 bases between. This CDR3 comprises 14 residues. The CDR3 nucleotides read TGCGCCAGCAGCTTCAATCTACCCACAGATACGCAGTATTTT. Protein sequence: CASSFNLPTDTQYF.

CDR3 sequence (DNA): TGCGCCAGCAGCTTGGGGGACAGCTCCAAAGGGCCCCAGCATTTT. Amino acids: CASSLGDSSKGPQHF. The gene calls are TRBV5-1 and TRBJ1-5; 7 bases are a match to TRBD1. The CDR3 length is 15 residues. J was trimmed by 9 bases and V by 0 bases; bases with no gene match: 9. CDR1 and CDR2 from the germline V gene are SGHRS and YFSETQ. The full variable domain, in which reference TRBV5-1 and TRBJ1-5 provide the parts outside the CDR3, is KAGVTQTPRYLIKTRGQQVTLSCSPISGHRSVSWYQQTPGQGLQFLFEYFSETQRNKGNFPGRFSGRQFSNSRSEMNVSTLELGDSALYLCASSLGDSSKGPQHFGDGTRLSIL.

The chain couples TRBV27 to TRBJ2-5, with a tentative D call TRBD2 (6 bases). Germline CDR1 MNHEY, CDR2 SMNVEV (reference sequence). The CDR3 spans 12 residues. The ends were cut back, 8 bases at V and 0 bases at J, with 7 bases in the middle. The CDR3 region is CASWGDQETQYF. The CDR3 DNA sequence: TGTGCCAGCTGGGGGGACCAAGAGACCCAGTACTTC.

The V and J genes are TRBV25-1 and TRBJ1-2, with D possibly TRBD1 on 5 matching bases. The CDR3 runs to 13 residues. V was cut by 7 bases and J by 2 bases, with 11 bases left in between. CDR1 is MGHDK and CDR2 is SYGVNS in the germline V gene. The CDR3 protein is CASNPGGNYGYTF. The CDR3 coding sequence is TGTGCCAGCAACCCGGGGGGAAACTATGGCTACACCTTC.

J is TRBJ2-7 and V is TRBV27; TRBD1 might be the D (6 bases). In germline, CDR1 is MNHEY, CDR2 SMNVEV (reference sequence). The length of the CDR3 is 14 residues. V shed 3 bases and J shed 1 base, with 10 bases lying between them. This CDR3 reads CASSLTGYSYEQYF. For the CDR3, the DNA is TGTGCCAGCAGTTTGACAGGATATTCCTACGAGCAGTACTTC.

The V gene is TRBV2, the J gene TRBJ1-2; 10 bases are a match to TRBD1. V trimming: 6 bases; J trimming: 4 bases; junction bases outside the gene matches: 5. The germline V gene has CDR1 SNHLY and CDR2 FYNNEI. CDR3 size: 14 residues. CDR3 coding DNA: TGTGCCAGCAGCCCGGACAGGGGGGTCTATGGCTACACCTTC. Amino acids: CASSPDRGVYGYTF.

V is TRBV4-2 and J is TRBJ2-1; TRBD1 matches at 8 bases. V shed 0 bases, J shed 5 bases, and the junction held 12 bases outside the gene matches. Germline-derived CDR1 and CDR2 are LGHNA and YNFKEQ. This CDR3 is 18 amino acids long. The CDR3 nucleotides are TGTGCCAGCAGCCAAGACCCAGGGGGCGGAATTGGGGACAATGAGCAGTTCTTC. It yields the protein CASSQDPGGGIGDNEQFF.

The chain has TRBV28 and TRBJ1-2; weak D call: TRBD1 (5 bases). Germline lookup yields CDR1 MDHEN and CDR2 SYDVKM. V lost 4 bases and J 3 bases, leaving 12 bases between the germline ends. The CDR3 runs 14 residues. Here the CDR3 reads CASSYPQEHYGYTF. CDR3 bases: TGTGCCAGCAGTTACCCACAGGAACACTATGGCTACACCTTC.

The chain uses TRBV9 and TRBJ1-1; 7 bases map to TRBD1. V dropped 3 bases and J dropped 6; count of bases not matched to a gene: 5. CDR3 size: 13 residues. CDR1 SGDLS and CDR2 YYNGEE come from the germline V gene. The CDR3 loop reads CASSAQGIAEAFF. Here the CDR3 DNA reads TGTGCCAGCAGCGCACAGGGGATCGCTGAAGCTTTCTTT.

The chain carries TRBV5-4 and TRBJ2-3; D perhaps matches TRBD1 (7 bases). The CDR3 sequence is 16 residues long. The germline V gene encodes CDR1 SGHNT and CDR2 YYREEE (reference sequence). Trimming took off 4 bases at V and 0 bases at J, with 15 bases between the two ends. CDR3 protein: CASSGGTVPSTDTQYF. CDR3 bases: TGTGCCAGCAGCGGAGGGACAGTCCCCAGCACAGATACGCAGTATTTT.

The J gene is TRBJ1-1, the V gene TRBV7-9; a weak D match, TRBD1 (5 bases). Germline V gives CDR1 SEHNR, CDR2 FQNEAQ (reference sequence). The CDR3 length is 14 residues. Trimming took off 5 bases at V and 5 bases at J, with 15 bases between the two ends. CDR3 amino acids: CASSLPGDRTEAFF. CDR3 in DNA: TGTGCCAGCAGCCTTCCGGGGGATCGGACTGAAGCTTTCTTT.

The CDR3 region has the DNA TGTGCCAGCAGCTTTCAGGGAGGGGCAGAGACCCAGTACTTC. Its translation is CASSFQGGAETQYF. The chain joins TRBV7-2 to TRBJ2-5, with TRBD2 matching over 7 bases. The CDR3 contains 14 residues. The germline V gene encodes CDR1 SGHTA and CDR2 FQGNSA. The V segment lost 3 bases and the J segment 4 bases; nucleotides outside the gene matches: 5.

V and J are TRBV13 and TRBJ1-1; D might be TRBD1 (6 bases). The CDR3 contains 16 residues. V lost 1 base and J lost 5, with 17 bases in between. The germline gives CDR1 PRHDT, CDR2 FYEKMQ (reference sequence). In nucleotides, the CDR3 is TGTGCCAGCAGCTTAGCGGGGGGGCTTAAGGGGACTGAAGCTTTCTTT. The encoded protein is CASSLAGGLKGTEAFF.